This T cell receptor beta chain is from a study of blood T cell repertoires in COVID-19. Overall study: Samples came from the United States, Italy and Spain, spanning acute and convalescent COVID-19. T cells, B-cell-depleted T cells, or PBMCs supplied cDNA or gDNA.

Original data processing: Reference gene primer amplification yielded estimated nucleated cell counts. Some clones are missing from TCRdb's copy, which holds only in-frame ones; the method was immunoSEQ multiplex PCR. D and trimming come from the DNA, and the V and J calls and clone size come from that table. The profile shows 120,000 or so clones, around 86% of them singletons. Sequencing was carried out using peripheral blood. The receptor comes from an elderly woman with acute or convalescent COVID-19.

This CDR3 is CASSAWKGDSYEQYV. The DNA of the CDR3 is TGTGCCAGCAGCGCTTGGAAGGGGGACTCCTACGAGCAGTACGTC. The V gene is TRBV6-5, the J gene TRBJ2-7, with TRBD1 as a possible D gene (6 bases). Germline CDR1 is MNHEY and CDR2 is SVGAGI. The CDR3 consists of 15 residues. The germline V and J ends were trimmed by 6 bases and 0 bases, with 15 bases remaining between them.